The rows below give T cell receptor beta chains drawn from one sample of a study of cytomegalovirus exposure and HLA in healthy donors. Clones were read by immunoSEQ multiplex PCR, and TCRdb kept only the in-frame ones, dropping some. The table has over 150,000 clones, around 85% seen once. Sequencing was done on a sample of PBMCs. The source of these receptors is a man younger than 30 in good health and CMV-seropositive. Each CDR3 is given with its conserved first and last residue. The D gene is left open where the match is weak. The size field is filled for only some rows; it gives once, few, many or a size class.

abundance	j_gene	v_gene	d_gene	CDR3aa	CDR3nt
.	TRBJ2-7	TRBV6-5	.	CASRQGVGYEQYF	TGTGCCAGCCGCCAAGGGGTAGGGTACGAGCAGTACTTC
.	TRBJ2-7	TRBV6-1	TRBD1	CASSEDRGFYEQYF	TGTGCCAGCAGTGAGGACAGGGGGTTCTACGAGCAGTACTTC
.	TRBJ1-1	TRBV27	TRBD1	CASSLWGQEAFF	TGTGCCAGCAGTTTATGGGGACAGGAAGCTTTCTTT
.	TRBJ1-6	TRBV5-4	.	CASSLVAGDSPLHF	TGTGCCAGCAGCTTGGTTGCAGGGGATTCACCCCTCCACTTT
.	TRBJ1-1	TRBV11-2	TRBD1	CASSYGTGPNTEAFF	TGTGCCAGCAGCTATGGGACAGGCCCGAACACTGAAGCTTTCTTT
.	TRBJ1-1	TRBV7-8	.	CASTLGVNTEAFF	TGTGCCAGCACCCTAGGGGTGAACACTGAAGCTTTCTTT
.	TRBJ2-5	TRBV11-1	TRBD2	CASSFMGGQETQYF	TGTGCCAGCAGCTTTATGGGGGGGCAAGAGACCCAGTACTTC
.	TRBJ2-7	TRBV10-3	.	CAISEGVSGLNEQYF	TGTGCCATCAGTGAAGGTGTAAGCGGACTGAACGAGCAGTACTTC
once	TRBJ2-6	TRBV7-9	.	CASSPRGQISGANVLTF	TGTGCCAGCAGTCCTCGAGGACAGATCTCTGGGGCCAACGTCCTGACTTTC
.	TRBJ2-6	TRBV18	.	CASSMSSGANVLTF	TGTGCCAGCTCTATGTCCTCTGGGGCCAACGTCCTGACTTTC
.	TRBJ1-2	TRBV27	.	CASSRGGARGYTF	TGTGCCAGCAGCCGTGGGGGGGCGCGAGGCTACACCTTC
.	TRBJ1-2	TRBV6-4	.	CASSDQLGGGYTF	TGTGCCAGCAGTGACCAGCTTGGAGGTGGCTACACCTTC
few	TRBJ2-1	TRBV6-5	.	CASSSPGSRQFF	TGTGCCAGCAGTTCCCCCGGTAGCAGGCAGTTCTTC
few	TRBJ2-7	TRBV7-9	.	CASSLRTDEQYF	TGTGCCAGCAGCTTAAGGACAGACGAGCAGTACTTC
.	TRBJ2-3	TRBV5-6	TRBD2	CASHEGAGGREDTQYF	TGTGCCAGCCACGAGGGAGCGGGGGGTAGGGAGGATACGCAGTATTTT
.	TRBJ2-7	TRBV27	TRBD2	CASGSPGGLSYEQYF	TGTGCCAGCGGCTCCCCGGGGGGGCTCTCCTACGAGCAGTACTTC
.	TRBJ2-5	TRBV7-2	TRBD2	CATGTSYQTQYF	TGCGCGACGGGGACTAGCTACCAGACCCAGTACTTC
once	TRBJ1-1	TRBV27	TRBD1	CASSPLGQGENTEAFF	TGTGCCAGCAGTCCGCTCGGACAGGGGGAGAACACTGAAGCTTTCTTT
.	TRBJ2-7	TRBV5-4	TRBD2	CASSPGLAGGGTYEQYF	TGTGCCAGCAGCCCGGGACTAGCGGGGGGAGGGACCTACGAGCAGTACTTC
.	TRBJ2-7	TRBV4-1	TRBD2	CASSQAASGSFYEQYF	TGCGCCAGCAGCCAAGCAGCTAGCGGGAGTTTCTACGAGCAGTACTTC
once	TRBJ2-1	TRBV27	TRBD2	CASSPTGGSGRNYNEQFF	TGTGCCAGCAGTCCCACAGGAGGAAGCGGGAGGAACTACAATGAGCAGTTCTTC
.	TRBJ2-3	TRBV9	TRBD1	CASSVGAQGATDTQYF	TGTGCCAGCAGCGTAGGGGCCCAGGGGGCAACAGATACGCAGTATTTT
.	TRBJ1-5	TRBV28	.	CASSLRGYSNQPQHF	TGTGCCAGCAGTCTCAGGGGATATAGCAATCAGCCCCAGCATTTT
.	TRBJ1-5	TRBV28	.	CASSLPDQPQHF	TGTGCCAGCAGTTTACCGGATCAGCCCCAGCATTTT
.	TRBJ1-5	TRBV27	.	CASRPTQGGGQPQHF	TGTGCCAGCAGGCCCACACAGGGTGGCGGTCAGCCCCAGCATTTT
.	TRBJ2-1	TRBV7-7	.	CASSSVGEDNEQFF	TGTGCTAGCAGCTCGGTGGGGGAGGACAATGAGCAGTTCTTC
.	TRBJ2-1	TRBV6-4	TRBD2	CASSDTSGRNEQFF	TGTGCCAGCAGTGACACTAGCGGGAGGAATGAGCAGTTCTTC
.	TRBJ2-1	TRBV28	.	CASSLGVSNYNEQFF	TGTGCCAGCAGTTTGGGAGTCTCCAACTACAATGAGCAGTTCTTC
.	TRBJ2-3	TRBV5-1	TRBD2	CASSSGQLAGGLPDTQYF	TGCGCCAGCAGCTCGGGGCAACTAGCGGGAGGTTTACCAGATACGCAGTATTTT
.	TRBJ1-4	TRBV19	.	CASSTQSTNEKLFF	TGTGCCAGTAGTACGCAGTCAACTAATGAAAAACTGTTTTTT
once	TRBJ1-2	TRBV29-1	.	CSVDHPQQGKGYTF	TGCAGCGTTGACCACCCCCAACAGGGAAAAGGCTACACCTTC
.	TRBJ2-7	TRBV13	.	CASSLTPAIPRLLYEQYF	TGTGCCAGCAGCTTAACGCCAGCCATCCCTAGGCTCCTCTACGAGCAGTACTTC
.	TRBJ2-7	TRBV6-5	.	CASSSGQSYEQYF	TGTGCCAGCAGTTCAGGACAGTCCTACGAGCAGTACTTC
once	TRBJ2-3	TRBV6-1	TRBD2	CASSPGLSTDTQYF	TGTGCCAGCTCACCGGGACTAAGCACAGATACGCAGTATTTT
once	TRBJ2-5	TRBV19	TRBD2	CASSKTSGQETQYF	TGTGCCAGTAGTAAGACTAGCGGACAAGAGACCCAGTACTTC
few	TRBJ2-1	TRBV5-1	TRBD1	CASRGTGENEQFF	TGCGCCAGCAGGGGGACAGGGGAGAATGAGCAGTTCTTC
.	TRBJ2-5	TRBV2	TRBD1	CASSEWTGGTQETQYF	TGTGCCAGCAGTGAATGGACAGGGGGAACTCAAGAGACCCAGTACTTC
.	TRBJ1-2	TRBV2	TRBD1	CASRPGQGDYGYTF	TGTGCCAGCAGACCGGGACAGGGGGACTATGGCTACACCTTC
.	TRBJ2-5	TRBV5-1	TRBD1	CASSLDRGSAETQYF	TGCGCCAGCAGCTTGGACAGGGGGTCTGCAGAGACCCAGTACTTC
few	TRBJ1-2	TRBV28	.	CASGTRADGYTF	TGTGCCAGCGGGACAAGGGCGGATGGCTACACCTTC
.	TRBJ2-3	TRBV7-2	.	CASSSFGRDLRSTDTQYF	TGTGCCAGCAGCTCATTCGGGCGGGACTTAAGAAGCACAGATACGCAGTATTTT